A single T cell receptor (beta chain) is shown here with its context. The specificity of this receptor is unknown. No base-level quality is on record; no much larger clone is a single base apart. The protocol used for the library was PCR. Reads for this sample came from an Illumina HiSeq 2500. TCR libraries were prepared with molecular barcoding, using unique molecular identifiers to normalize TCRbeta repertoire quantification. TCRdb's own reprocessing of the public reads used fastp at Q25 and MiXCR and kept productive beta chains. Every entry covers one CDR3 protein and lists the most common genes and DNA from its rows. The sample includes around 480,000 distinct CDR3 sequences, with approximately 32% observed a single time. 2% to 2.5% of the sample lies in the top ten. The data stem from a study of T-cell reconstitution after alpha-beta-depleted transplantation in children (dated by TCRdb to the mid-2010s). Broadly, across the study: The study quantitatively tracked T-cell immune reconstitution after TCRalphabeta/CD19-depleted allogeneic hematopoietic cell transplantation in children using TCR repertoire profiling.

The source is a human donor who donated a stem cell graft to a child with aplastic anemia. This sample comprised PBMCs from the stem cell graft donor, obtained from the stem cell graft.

CDR3 loop: CATRRLGDPVTDTQYF. The nucleotides are TGTGCCACTCGTCGGCTCGGAGACCCTGTCACAGATACGCAGTATTTT. The chain is made from TRBV25-1 and TRBJ2-3, with no confidently assigned D gene. V drops 10 bases and J drops 2 bases, leaving 22 bases in between. The germline V gene sets CDR1 to MGHDK and CDR2 to SYGVNS. Spanning cysteine to phenylalanine, the CDR3 consists of 16 amino acids. Only the CDR3 region is kept as DNA, spanning 48 bases read in frame from base 1.